Below, 32 T cell receptor beta chains from the same sample are listed, as sequenced in a study of blood T cell repertoires in COVID-19 (dated by TCRdb to about 2020). The library came from the immunoSEQ multiplex PCR assay. TCRdb provides this immuneACCESS table in a form limited to in-frame rearrangements. Some clones are lacking; in checked studies, under half of them reflect an unresolved V gene, and why the rest are absent is not known. This sample has roughly 160,000 clones in its table, and roughly 86% of those were observed once. The top ten constitute around 4% of the sample. Sequenced input: peripheral blood. Receptor source: a woman aged 55-75 years who had recovered from COVID-19.

This clone was detected once. The V and J genes are TRBV6-5 and TRBJ2-2; D is uncertain. Germline CDR1 reads MNHEY; CDR2 reads SVGAGI. V lost 4 bases to trimming and J lost 2 bases, with 8 bases between them. This CDR3 comprises 14 residues. Here the CDR3 DNA reads TGTGCCAGCAGTTCATACATTAACACCGGGGAGCTGTTTTTT. Protein: CASSSYINTGELFF.

Notes on this clone: This specimen includes other DNA sequences encoding the same CDR3. The V call is TRBV5-1, the J call TRBJ1-2; 7 bases are a match to TRBD1. Per the germline V gene, CDR1 is SGHRS and CDR2 is YFSETQ. Trimming took 5 bases from V and 4 from J; bases not matched to a gene: 2. CDR3 length equals 12 residues. CDR3 DNA: TGCGCCAGCAGTCGGGACAGCTATGGCTACACCTTC. Amino acids: CASSRDSYGYTF.

The chain joins TRBV6-5 to TRBJ1-1; D is uncertain. The germline V and J ends were trimmed by 0 bases and 4 bases, with 9 bases remaining between them. This CDR3 region has 14 residues. Germline V gene data show CDR1 as MNHEY and CDR2 as SVGAGI. The CDR3 nucleotides read TGTGCCAGCAGTTACTCGATCTGGAGCACTGAAGCTTTCTTT. Its translation is CASSYSIWSTEAFF.

This clone has only a few counts. The J gene is TRBJ2-1, the V gene TRBV7-9, with D tentatively TRBD1 (7 bases). This CDR3 comprises 16 residues. CDR1 and CDR2 from the germline V gene are SEHNR and FQNEAQ (reference sequence). The ends were cut back, 6 bases at V and 8 bases at J, with 23 bases in the middle. This chain's CDR3 is CASSDSLAGGGHEQFF. The CDR3, as DNA: TGTGCCAGCAGTGACTCCCTAGCCGGAGGGGGCCATGAGCAGTTCTTC.

The chain employs TRBV6-5 and TRBJ2-2; D is perhaps TRBD2 (5 bases). CDR3 length: 15 residues. V was cut by 5 bases and J by 3 bases, with 13 bases left in between. CDR1 is MNHEY and CDR2 is SVGAGI in the germline V gene. Here the CDR3 DNA reads TGTGCCAGCAGTACAAGATCCGGGGACACCGGGGAGCTGTTTTTT. Translation: CASSTRSGDTGELFF.

This chain links TRBV5-1 with TRBJ2-2; 8 bases match TRBD1. Germline V gene lookup returns CDR1 SGHRS and CDR2 YFSETQ. This CDR3 has 16 residues. V lost 0 bases and J lost 4; bases outside the gene matches: 5. The CDR3: CASSLASTGGTGELFF. The CDR3, as DNA: TGCGCCAGCAGCTTGGCAAGTACAGGGGGCACCGGGGAGCTGTTTTTT. Supplemented by reference TRBV5-1 and TRBJ2-2, the full variable domain reads KAGVTQTPRYLIKTRGQQVTLSCSPISGHRSVSWYQQTPGQGLQFLFEYFSETQRNKGNFPGRFSGRQFSNSRSEMNVSTLELGDSALYLCASSLASTGGTGELFFGEGSRLTVL.

This clone was seen at least ten times. V gene TRBV13 combines with J gene TRBJ2-5; TRBD2 matches at 10 bases. CDR1 and CDR2 (germline): PRHDT, FYEKMQ (reference sequence). The CDR3 loop spans 17 amino acids. V shed 5 bases, J shed 3 bases, and the junction held 12 bases outside the gene matches. The CDR3 region is CASSPGLAADQEETQYF. The CDR3 DNA follows: TGTGCCAGCAGCCCCGGACTAGCGGCGGATCAAGAAGAGACCCAGTACTTC.

This clone appeared a few times. The chain joins TRBV23-1 to TRBJ2-3, with D unresolved. TRBV23-1 is noted as an ORF with a role that remains uncertain. This CDR3 is 17 amino acids long. V was clipped by 0 bases and J by 0 bases, with 13 bases between them. This CDR3 is CASSQSLAKTSTDTQYF. CDR3 nucleotide sequence: TGCGCCAGCAGTCAATCGTTGGCCAAGACTAGCACAGATACGCAGTATTTT.

Only a few counts were recorded for this clone. This CDR3 is also generated by other DNA sequences in the sample. The gene calls are TRBV19 and TRBJ2-2; D unresolved. There are 13 residues in the CDR3. Trimming removed 5 bases at V and 5 bases at J, with 9 bases between. Germline V CDR1 and CDR2: LNHDA, SQIVND (reference sequence). The CDR3 DNA follows: TGTGCCAGTAGTCCCTCCGGGACCGGGGAGCTGTTTTTT. It codes for CASSPSGTGELFF. Filled out from reference TRBV19 and TRBJ2-2, the complete variable domain reads DGGITQSPKYLFRKEGQNVTLSCEQNLNHDAMYWYRQDPGQGLRLIYYSQIVNDFQKGDIAEGYSVSREKKESFPLTVTSAQKNPTAFYLCASSPSGTGELFFGEGSRLTVL.

The rearrangement joins TRBV27 to TRBJ2-4; 12 bases are a match to TRBD1. J lost 6 bases, V lost 8 bases, and 14 bases had no gene match. The CDR3 is 17 amino acids. Germline loops: CDR1 MNHEY, CDR2 SMNVEV (reference sequence). CDR3 in amino acids: CASGANSGQGAGNIQYF. The CDR3 DNA reads as TGTGCCAGCGGGGCAAACTCGGGACAGGGGGCGGGAAACATTCAGTACTTC.

The J gene is TRBJ2-1, the V gene TRBV11-3; 10 bases match TRBD2. The CDR3 loop spans 16 amino acids. Looked up from germline, CDR1 is SGHNT and CDR2 is YENEEA. The ends lost 4 bases at V and 4 bases at J; junction bases unmatched: 7. In DNA form, the CDR3 reads TGTGCCAGCAGCTACGACGGGACTAGCGCGTACAATGAGCAGTTCTTC. This translates into CASSYDGTSAYNEQFF. Variable domain in full (rest from reference TRBV11-3 and TRBJ2-1): EAGVVQSPRYKIIEKKQPVAFWCNPISGHNTLYWYLQNLGQGPELLIRYENEEAVDDSQLPKDRFSAERLKGVDSTLKIQPAELGDSAVYLCASSYDGTSAYNEQFFGPGTRLTVL.

This clone is deemed medium-sized. Other nucleotide sequences from this sample produce the same CDR3. The V call is TRBV5-1, the J call TRBJ2-2; a weak D match, TRBD1 (8 bases). V was cut by 4 bases and J by 5 bases, with 15 bases left in between. The CDR3 has 15 residues. Germline CDR1 SGHRS, CDR2 YFSETQ. The CDR3 spells CASSRTGGVTGELFF. In DNA form, the CDR3 reads TGCGCCAGCAGCCGTACAGGGGGGGTTACCGGGGAGCTGTTTTTT. The entire variable domain, with the rest obtained from reference TRBV5-1 and TRBJ2-2, is as follows: KAGVTQTPRYLIKTRGQQVTLSCSPISGHRSVSWYQQTPGQGLQFLFEYFSETQRNKGNFPGRFSGRQFSNSRSEMNVSTLELGDSALYLCASSRTGGVTGELFFGEGSRLTVL.

The chain carries TRBV14 and TRBJ1-2; no firm D call. CDR3 length equals 14 residues. CDR1 is SGHDN and CDR2 is FVKESK in the germline V gene. Between the trimmed V and J ends, which lost 3 bases and 1 base, there was a span of 9 bases. The CDR3 DNA follows: TGTGCCAGCAGCCACGAAAGAGATAACTATGGCTACACCTTC. Its protein product is CASSHERDNYGYTF.

This chain joins TRBV7-9 and TRBJ1-6; D possibly corresponds to TRBD1 (5 bases). The CDR3 sequence is 15 residues long. Germline values: CDR1 SEHNR, CDR2 FQNEAQ (reference sequence). Trimming cost V 5 bases and J 8 bases, with 16 bases left between them. The CDR3 region is CASSPGTPRDSPLHF. CDR3 nucleotides: TGTGCCAGCAGCCCCGGGACTCCGAGGGATTCACCCCTCCACTTT.

Concerning this clone itself: The sample holds other DNA sequences that translate to the same CDR3. The rearrangement uses TRBV28 and TRBJ2-7; 7 bases agree with TRBD1. Germline loops: CDR1 MDHEN, CDR2 SYDVKM. The CDR3 covers 14 residues. The J segment lost 3 bases and the V segment lost 3 bases, leaving 5 bases of the junction unmatched. The DNA for the CDR3 is TGTGCCAGCAGTTTGACAGGGCCCAACTACGAGCAGTACTTC. It translates to CASSLTGPNYEQYF.

The genes are TRBV15 and TRBJ2-2, with 8 bases matching TRBD1. Germline CDR1 LNHNV, CDR2 YYDKDF (reference sequence). Trimming cost V 0 bases and J 1 base; bases outside gene matches: 4. The CDR3 has 17 amino acids. The CDR3 reads CATSRDLQGGNTGELFF. The CDR3 coding sequence is TGTGCCACCAGCAGAGACCTACAGGGGGGGAACACCGGGGAGCTGTTTTTT. The full variable domain, in which reference TRBV15 and TRBJ2-2 provide the parts outside the CDR3, is DAMVIQNPRYQVTQFGKPVTLSCSQTLNHNVMYWYQQKSSQAPKLLFHYYDKDFNNEADTPDNFQSRRPNTSFCFLDIRSPGLGDTAMYLCATSRDLQGGNTGELFFGEGSRLTVL.

The V and J genes are TRBV5-5 and TRBJ1-5; 8 bases line up with TRBD1. The ends lost 7 bases at V and 6 bases at J; junction bases unmatched: 6. This CDR3 is 13 amino acids long. CDR1 is SGHKS and CDR2 is YYEKEE in the germline V gene (reference sequence). The CDR3 nucleotides are TGTGCCAGCGGACAGGGTGAGGGTCAGCCCCAGCATTTT. Its protein product is CASGQGEGQPQHF.

The chain employs TRBV11-2 and TRBJ2-2, with unresolved D. This CDR3 is 13 amino acids long. Trimming removed 0 bases at V and 7 bases at J, with 6 bases between. CDR1 SGHAT and CDR2 FQNNGV come from the germline V gene. CDR3 sequence (DNA): TGTGCCAGCAGCTTAGATCGGAGCGGGGAGCTGTTTTTT. This sequence encodes CASSLDRSGELFF.

The chain is built from TRBV4-1 and TRBJ1-3; possibly TRBD1 for D (5 bases). Germline values: CDR1 MGHRA, CDR2 YSYEKL. The CDR3 runs 18 residues. V was pared by 1 base and J by 1 base, with 17 bases between. The CDR3 DNA reads as TGCGCCAGCAGCCAAGTGGATATGGGGCTTATTTCTGGAAACACCATATATTTT. As protein: CASSQVDMGLISGNTIYF.

V usage is TRBV5-1 and J usage is TRBJ2-1, with TRBD2 matching 9 bases. This CDR3 spans 15 amino acids. Unmatched junction bases numbered 9, after V lost 3 bases and J lost 8 bases. Germline values: CDR1 SGHRS, CDR2 YFSETQ. This CDR3 reads CASSSLAGSYDEQFF. The DNA of the CDR3 is TGCGCCAGCAGCTCTCTAGCGGGGTCTTATGATGAGCAGTTCTTC.

The genes are TRBV6-1 and TRBJ2-3, with 11 bases that match TRBD2. The CDR3 totals 16 residues. The junction had 5 bases not matched to a gene; V was cut back by 4 bases and J by 2 bases. From germline, CDR1 is MNHNS and CDR2 SASEGT. CDR3: CASSVSGGGITDTQYF. The CDR3 DNA sequence: TGTGCCAGCAGTGTTAGCGGGGGGGGAATCACAGATACGCAGTATTTT.

J is TRBJ2-1 and V is TRBV7-2; 9 bases map to TRBD2. Looked up from germline, CDR1 is SGHTA and CDR2 is FQGNSA. Unmatched junction bases numbered 13, after V lost 5 bases and J lost 8 bases. The CDR3 length is 16 residues. The CDR3: CASSRSGAGGLYEQFF. The CDR3 DNA reads as TGTGCCAGCAGCCGCAGTGGAGCGGGGGGTTTGTATGAGCAGTTCTTC. Full variable domain (rest looked up from reference TRBV7-2 and TRBJ2-1): GAGVSQSPSNKVTEKGKDVELRCDPISGHTALYWYRQSLGQGLEFLIYFQGNSAPDKSGLPSDRFSAERTGGSVSTLTIQRTQQEDSAVYLCASSRSGAGGLYEQFFGPGTRLTVL.

The chain employs TRBV6-5 and TRBJ2-7; 11 bases agree with TRBD2. The germline V gene encodes CDR1 MNHEY and CDR2 SVGAGI. The CDR3 is 15 residues long. The ends lost 5 bases at V and 7 bases at J; junction bases unmatched: 10. CDR3 sequence: CASSPTLAGAREQYF. The CDR3 coding sequence is TGTGCCAGCAGTCCGACACTAGCGGGGGCACGGGAGCAGTACTTC.

This chain joins TRBV11-2 and TRBJ2-3; 9 nucleotides line up with TRBD2. In germline, CDR1 is SGHAT, CDR2 FQNNGV. The CDR3 has 15 residues. With 1 base clipped from V and 6 bases from J, the junction kept 5 bases outside the gene matches. The CDR3 region has the DNA TGTGCCAGCAGCTTAGTTGCGGGGGGGCAGGATACGCAGTATTTT. Translating it yields CASSLVAGGQDTQYF.

V is TRBV19 and J is TRBJ1-5; the match to TRBD1 covers 7 bases. Germline CDR1 reads LNHDA; CDR2 reads SQIVND (reference sequence). CDR3 length: 15 residues. Trimming took 8 bases from V and 4 from J; bases not matched to a gene: 11. CDR3 protein: CASGVQAGGNQPQHF. The DNA for the CDR3 is TGTGCCAGTGGTGTCCAGGCAGGGGGGAATCAGCCCCAGCATTTT.

This clone showed up just once. The chain combines TRBV3-1 (or the pseudogene TRBV3-2) with TRBJ1-1, with D uncertain. CDR1 and CDR2 (germline): LGHDT, YNNKEL (reference sequence). The CDR3 loop spans 14 amino acids. V was clipped by 0 bases and J by 4 bases, with 9 bases between them. CDR3 nucleotides: TGTGCCAGCAGCCAAGATCGGGTGGGCACTGAAGCTTTCTTT. It encodes CASSQDRVGTEAFF.

The chain has TRBV7-8 and TRBJ1-3, with 7 bases that match TRBD1. V lost 4 bases and J lost 0; bases outside the gene matches: 12. The germline gives CDR1 SGHVS, CDR2 FQNEAQ. The CDR3 is 18 residues long. CDR3 region: CASSSRDRILSSGNTIYF. The CDR3 nucleotides are TGTGCCAGCAGCTCCCGGGACAGAATTCTAAGCTCTGGAAACACCATATATTTT.

DNA of the CDR3: TGCGCCAGCAGTGTCCTAGCGGGGGGCTTCGAGACCCAGTACTTC. Encoded protein: CASSVLAGGFETQYF. This chain connects TRBV10-2 to TRBJ2-5; TRBD2 aligns across 11 bases. With V trimmed by 4 bases and J by 5 bases, 6 bases remained unmatched. The CDR3 loop spans 15 amino acids. CDR1 is WSHSY, CDR2 SAAADI, per germline.

This clone has a handful of counts. J is TRBJ2-1 and V is TRBV11-1, with a weak D call TRBD1 (6 bases). The V end lost 8 bases, the J end lost 8 bases, and 19 bases lay between the germline ends. The germline CDR1 and CDR2 sequences are SGHAT and FQDESV (reference sequence). This CDR3 spans 14 amino acids. The CDR3 region has the DNA TGTGCCAGCGGAACCCAAATACAGGGACATGAGCAGTTCTTC. Protein product: CASGTQIQGHEQFF.

The CDR3 DNA follows: TGTGCCAGCAGCCAGAGCGGATCTAGCACAGATACGCAGTATTTT. This encodes CASSQSGSSTDTQYF. This rearrangement joins TRBV4-2 to TRBJ2-3; a weak D match, TRBD2 (5 bases). The CDR3 is made up of 15 amino acids. Trimming shortened V by 3 bases and J by 0 bases, and 10 bases separated the two germline ends. Germline V gene lookup returns CDR1 LGHNA and CDR2 YNFKEQ.

The gene calls are TRBV6-2 or TRBV6-3 and TRBJ1-5; 7 bases are shared with TRBD1. CDR1 and CDR2 (germline): MNHEY, SVGEGT. The trim removed 2 bases at V and 6 bases at J, leaving 7 bases unmatched. This CDR3 comprises 15 residues. CDR3 amino acids: CASSYDRAIAQPQHF. As DNA, the CDR3 is TGTGCCAGCAGTTACGACAGGGCAATAGCTCAGCCCCAGCATTTT.

The V call is TRBV28, the J call TRBJ1-1; tentative D call: TRBD1 (5 bases). V was clipped by 1 base and J by 6 bases, with 12 bases between them. The V gene's germline CDR1 is MDHEN and CDR2 SYDVKM. The CDR3 sequence is 14 residues long. CDR3 sequence (DNA): TGTGCCAGCAGTTTATCTAGGGGTTCGGCTGAAGCTTTCTTT. It translates to CASSLSRGSAEAFF.